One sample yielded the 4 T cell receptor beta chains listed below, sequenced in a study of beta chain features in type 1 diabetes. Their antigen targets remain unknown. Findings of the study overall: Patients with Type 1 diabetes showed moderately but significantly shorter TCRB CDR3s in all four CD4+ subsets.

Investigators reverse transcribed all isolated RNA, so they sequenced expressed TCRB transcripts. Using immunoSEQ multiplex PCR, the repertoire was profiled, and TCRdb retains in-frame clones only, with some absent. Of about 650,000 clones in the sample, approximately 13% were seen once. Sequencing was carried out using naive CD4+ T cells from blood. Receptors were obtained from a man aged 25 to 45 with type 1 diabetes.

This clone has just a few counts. The CDR3 DNA is TGTGCCAGCAGACCACACCGGGACACTAGCTCCTACGAGCAGTACTTC. Amino acids: CASRPHRDTSSYEQYF. The chain carries TRBV28 and TRBJ2-7; a possible D gene is TRBD1 (6 bases). V lost 6 bases to trimming and J lost 0 bases, with 18 bases between them. CDR3 length equals 16 residues. Germline V gene lookup returns CDR1 MDHEN and CDR2 SYDVKM.

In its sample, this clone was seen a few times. In nucleotides, the CDR3 is TGTGCCTGGAGTGTACGAGGGGCAGATACGCAGTATTTT. It yields the protein CAWSVRGADTQYF. The rearrangement uses TRBV30 and TRBJ2-3; D tentatively reads TRBD1 or TRBD2 (5 bases each). Trimming took 0 bases from V and 4 from J, leaving 8 bases between them. The CDR3 is 13 residues long. CDR1 and CDR2 (germline): GTSNPN, SVGIG (reference sequence).

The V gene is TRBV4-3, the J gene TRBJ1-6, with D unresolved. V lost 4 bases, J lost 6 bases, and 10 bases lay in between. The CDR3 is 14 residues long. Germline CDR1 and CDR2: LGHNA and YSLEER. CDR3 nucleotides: TGCGCCAGCAGCCTAGGACCGGGTAATTCACCCCTCCACTTT. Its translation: CASSLGPGNSPLHF.

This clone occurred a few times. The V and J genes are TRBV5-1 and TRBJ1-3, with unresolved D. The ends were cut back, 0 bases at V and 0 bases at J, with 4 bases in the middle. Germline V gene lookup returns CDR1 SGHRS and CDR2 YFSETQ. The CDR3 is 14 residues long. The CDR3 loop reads CASSLEVSGNTIYF. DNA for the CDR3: TGCGCCAGCAGCTTGGAAGTCTCTGGAAACACCATATATTTT.